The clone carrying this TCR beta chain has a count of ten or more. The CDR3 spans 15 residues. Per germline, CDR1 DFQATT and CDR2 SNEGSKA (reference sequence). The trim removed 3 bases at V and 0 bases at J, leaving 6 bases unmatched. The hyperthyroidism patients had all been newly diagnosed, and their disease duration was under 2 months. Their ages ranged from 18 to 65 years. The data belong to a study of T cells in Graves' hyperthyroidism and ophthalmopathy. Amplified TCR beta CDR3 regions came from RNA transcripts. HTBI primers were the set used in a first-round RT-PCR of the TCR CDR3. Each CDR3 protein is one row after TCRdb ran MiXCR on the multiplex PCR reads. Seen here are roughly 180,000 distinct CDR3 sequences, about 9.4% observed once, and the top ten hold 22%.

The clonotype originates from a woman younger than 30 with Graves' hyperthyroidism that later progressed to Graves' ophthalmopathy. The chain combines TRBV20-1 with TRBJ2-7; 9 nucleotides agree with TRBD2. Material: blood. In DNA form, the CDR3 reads TGCAGTGCTAGTCGTTCTAGCGGGATCTCCTACGAGCAGTACTTC. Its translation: CSASRSSGISYEQYF.